This TCR beta chain was documented in a study of cytotoxic CD8 clonotypes in ibrutinib-treated CLL (dated by TCRdb to about 2021). Study-level background: The cohort included roughly 15 treatment-naive and around 10 relapsed/refractory patients; under 18 were IGHV unmutated. Responses were partial in 25 or so patients and complete in 2; after median 68 months follow-up, around 15 stayed in remission and some twelve progressed. Cryopreserved peripheral blood mononuclear cells were collected before treatment, at response, and at either disease progression or sustained remission. Patients were still on ibrutinib when every remission and progressive disease sample was collected. The response samples were drawn at a median of 12 months into treatment, with a range of about 6 to 40 months. Of the roughly 86 people in the trial, about 27 had longitudinal samples available. Samples averaged roughly 280,000 productive templates and some 96,000 productive rearrangements.

In the case of this clone: The clone's antigen remains unknown. One base away there is no much larger clone; base qualities are not given.

The time point label, read with the paper, signifies: approximately 25 months on ibrutinib. For TCR beta library preparation, approximately 2 micrograms of genomic DNA were isolated from cryopreserved PBMCs. Longitudinal blood samples from CLL patients on ibrutinib monotherapy underwent high-throughput TCR beta sequencing. Patients were enrolled in a phase 2 open-label single-center ibrutinib monotherapy trial. CDR1 KGHSH and CDR2 LQKENI were looked up in the germline V gene. Reading from cysteine to phenylalanine, the CDR3 counts 14 amino acids. Only the CDR3 region is kept as DNA, spanning 42 bases read in frame from base 1. Germline trimming amounts to 6 bases on V and 0 bases on J, with 5 as the count of junction bases outside the gene matches. What the authors observed across the whole study: Clonality increased at ibrutinib response, stayed stable in sustained remission, and fell back toward baseline at progression. Public clonotypes were rare and either shrank or stayed stable during treatment, and the rise in clonality at ibrutinib response reflected expansion of private clonotypes. Sampling times were not matched between sustained-remission and progressing patients, and lymph node repertoires were not studied. Baseline clonality was found to be higher than that of age-matched healthy donors and was strongly correlated with circulating CD8+ T-cell counts.

The goal of deep resolution MiSeq sequencing was a depth between 1 in 1 million and 1 in 200,000 T cells, and coverage averaged 10x per clonotype. The immunoSEQ hsTCRB Kit was used to generate TCR beta libraries. Regarding the original processing steps: The data were analyzed with ImmunoSEQ Analyzer and ImmunoSEQ Data Assistant, and V, D and J gene assignments followed IMGT definitions. Clonality, with values ranging from 0 to 1, was calculated as one minus the normalized Shannon entropy of productive rearrangement frequencies. Only overrepresented clonotypes making up at least 0.05% of each patient's repertoire were included in the public clonotype analysis. Approximately 13 age-matched healthy donor repertoires from immuneACCESS served as clonality controls. TCRdb mirrors the immuneACCESS table, restricted to in-frame sequences. Some clones are absent from its copies; in checked studies, under half trace to an unresolved V gene, and the reason for the others is unknown. V and J calls and clone size are as listed in that table; D and trimming were resolved from the DNA. Here the sample has some 85,000 clones; 70% to 80% occur a single time. Under 30% of the sample is taken by the ten largest.

This TCR was sampled from a human donor with chronic lymphocytic leukemia. Sequencing used PBMCs, obtained after 24 months of ibrutinib treatment. The chain is made from TRBV18 and TRBJ2-7; a stretch of 7 junction bases matches TRBD1. CDR3 reads: CASSGQERSYEQYF. The base sequence is TGTGCCAGCTCCGGACAGGAACGCTCCTACGAGCAGTACTTC.